This T cell receptor (beta chain) is drawn from a study of vaccination effects on CD4 cells after COVID-19. Broader study findings: Whether induced by infection or by vaccine, clones showed marked clonal contraction late after vaccination.

In the ViraFEST assay, antigen-specific CD4+ clonotypes were identified by expansion after peptide-pool stimulation. At the end of 10 days of culture, CD4+ T cells were isolated. Each person got two doses of an mRNA SARS-CoV-2 vaccine, BNT162b2 or mRNA-1273. Each culture well received about 1.8 million PBMC. These cells were then cultured in IMDM with approximately 10 IU/ml IL-2 and about 9.4 ug/ml peptides. On both days 3 and 7, half of the culture medium was replaced with IL-2 medium. The table came from immunoSEQ multiplex PCR; TCRdb's copy has only in-frame clones and leaves some out. The sample consists of under 40,000 clones, under 75% of them appearing once. Turning to this clone: Its antigen is still unknown.

V shed 0 bases and J shed 7 bases, with 11 bases lying between them. The CDR3 loop spans 13 amino acids. Germline V gene sequence: CDR1 SGHDT, CDR2 YYEEEE. The chain carries TRBV5-6 and TRBJ2-7; D tentatively reads TRBD1 or TRBD2 (5 bases each). Source: CD4+ T cells from PBMCs cultured with HCoV-229E spike peptides, taken after COVID-19 vaccination. This TCR was recovered from a human donor who received a COVID-19 vaccine. CDR3: CASSLAGTREQYF. The CDR3 region has the DNA TGTGCCAGCAGCTTGGCAGGGACGCGGGAGCAGTACTTC.